The 28 T cell receptor beta chains given below trace back to one sample, sequenced in a study of cytomegalovirus exposure and HLA in healthy donors. PCR amplification relied on 60 Vbeta primers (plus 13 Jbeta primers). The method was immunoSEQ multiplex PCR; TCRdb's version includes in-frame clones alone and lacks a portion of them. The table lists about 82,000 clones, around 77% of them singletons. Sequencing used PBMCs. Receptors originate from a man in his fifties in good health and CMV-seronegative.

The rearrangement joins TRBV6-9 to TRBJ1-1; 8 nucleotides match TRBD1. The CDR3 is 17 amino acids. Germline V gene data show CDR1 as MNHGY and CDR2 as SVAAGI. V was pared by 6 bases and J by 2 bases, with 14 bases of the junction left unmatched. CDR3 loop: CASRALRAGGYNTEAFF. The CDR3 region has the DNA TGTGCCAGCAGGGCCCTTCGGGCAGGGGGCTATAACACTGAAGCTTTCTTT.

V usage is TRBV2 and J usage is TRBJ1-3; D is ambiguous. The ends were cut back, 1 base at V and 2 bases at J, with 9 bases in the middle. Germline V gene sequence: CDR1 SNHLY, CDR2 FYNNEI. The CDR3 covers 15 residues. DNA for the CDR3: TGTGCCAGCAGTGAAGGTTTCGGGACTGGAAACACCATATATTTT. It specifies CASSEGFGTGNTIYF.

The gene calls are TRBV7-9 and TRBJ2-7, with 8 bases that match TRBD1. The CDR3 sequence is 14 residues long. The V and J ends lost 5 bases and 2 bases, in that order; junction bases with no gene match: 5. Germline CDR1 is SEHNR and CDR2 is FQNEAQ (reference sequence). The chain's CDR3 is CASSRTGGAYEQYF. CDR3 nucleotide sequence: TGTGCCAGCAGCCGTACAGGGGGAGCCTACGAGCAGTACTTC.

This chain connects TRBV30 to TRBJ2-1; 9 nucleotides match TRBD2. The CDR3 length is 14 residues. CDR1 is GTSNPN, CDR2 SVGIG, per germline (reference sequence). The V segment lost 5 bases and the J segment 10 bases; nucleotides outside the gene matches: 12. Written as DNA, the CDR3 is TGTGCCTGGGCGGGCCTAGCGGGGTCTGCGGAGCAGTTCTTC. It yields the protein CAWAGLAGSAEQFF.

V gene TRBV6-1 combines with J gene TRBJ2-5; tentatively, D is TRBD1 (5 bases). Germline loops: CDR1 MNHNS, CDR2 SASEGT. This CDR3 region has 14 residues. Trimming left V 5 bases short and J 2 bases short, with 12 bases between. This CDR3 reads CASSRDSPQETQYF. The CDR3 nucleotides are TGTGCCAGCAGTCGAGACAGTCCGCAAGAGACCCAGTACTTC.

This clone was seen a few times. The chain combines TRBV4-2 with TRBJ2-2; the match to TRBD2 covers 7 bases. V lost 0 bases to trimming and J lost 3 bases; unmatched junction nucleotides: 4. CDR3 size: 16 residues. The V gene's germline CDR1 is LGHNA and CDR2 YNFKEQ. The CDR3 spells CASSQDFTSDTGELFF. Here the CDR3 DNA reads TGTGCCAGCAGCCAAGACTTTACTAGCGACACCGGGGAGCTGTTTTTT.

This sequence joins TRBV29-1 and TRBJ2-7, with D possibly being TRBD1 (6 bases). The CDR3 covers 16 residues. Germline-derived CDR1 and CDR2 are SQVTM and ANQGSEA. V gave up 7 bases and J gave up 0 bases, with 22 bases separating them. The CDR3 bases are TGCAGCGCCTCGGGACAACTTAATCCGAGCTCCTACGAGCAGTACTTC. Amino acids: CSASGQLNPSSYEQYF.

The genes are TRBV2 and TRBJ2-2, with a weak D call TRBD1 (6 bases). Germline V lookup: CDR1 SNHLY, CDR2 FYNNEI. The CDR3 covers 14 residues. V was shortened by 1 base and J by 6 bases, with 9 bases between the two germline ends. The CDR3 DNA sequence: TGTGCCAGCAGTGAAGAACAGGGAGCCGGGGAGCTGTTTTTT. This sequence encodes CASSEEQGAGELFF.

This chain joins TRBV5-1 and TRBJ1-5, with TRBD1 as a possible D gene (6 bases). The germline V gene encodes CDR1 SGHRS and CDR2 YFSETQ. V lost 2 bases and J 7 bases, leaving 10 bases between the germline ends. This CDR3 has 13 residues. CDR3 coding DNA: TGCGCCAGCAGCTTACAGGGCGGCCAGCCCCAGCATTTT. Amino acids: CASSLQGGQPQHF.

The chain links TRBV18 to TRBJ1-2, with 12 nucleotides matching TRBD1. Germline V gene lookup returns CDR1 KGHSH and CDR2 LQKENI. The V gene end was trimmed by 6 bases and the J gene end by 4 bases; junction bases not matched to a gene: 9. CDR3 size: 16 residues. The CDR3 is CASSQGGQGAGYGYTF. CDR3 nucleotide sequence: TGTGCCAGCTCCCAGGGGGGACAGGGGGCTGGCTATGGCTACACCTTC.

The chain is built from TRBV7-2 and TRBJ1-3; TRBD1 agrees at 9 bases. Trimming cost V 5 bases and J 7 bases; bases outside gene matches: 6. The CDR3 has 14 residues. Looked up from germline, CDR1 is SGHTA and CDR2 is FQGNSA. The CDR3 DNA follows: TGTGCCAGCAGCCTCGGACAGGGGCGCAACACCATATATTTT. It is translated as CASSLGQGRNTIYF.

The chain links TRBV4-1 to TRBJ1-6, with D possibly matching TRBD1 (5 bases). The V gene's germline CDR1 is MGHRA and CDR2 YSYEKL. The CDR3 loop spans 17 amino acids. Trimming removed 2 bases from V and 8 bases from J, with 19 bases in between. CDR3 in amino acids: CASSQSVAGRAYSPLHF. CDR3 bases: TGCGCCAGCAGCCAATCCGTGGCGGGGCGCGCATATTCACCCCTCCACTTT.

This chain connects TRBV19 to TRBJ1-2; D is unclear. Germline V CDR1 and CDR2: LNHDA, SQIVND (reference sequence). Trimming took 5 bases from V and 0 from J, leaving 10 bases between them. CDR3 length equals 14 residues. As DNA, the CDR3 is TGTGCCAGTAGTCCCACTCATACTAACTATGGCTACACCTTC. Its protein product is CASSPTHTNYGYTF.

This clone was detected only a few times. This chain links TRBV18 with TRBJ1-1; D may be TRBD1 (5 bases). The CDR3 has 14 residues. V lost 5 bases and J lost 2, with 12 bases in between. Per germline, CDR1 KGHSH and CDR2 LQKENI. The CDR3 sequence is CASSTDSLNTEAFF. CDR3 nucleotide sequence: TGTGCCAGCTCAACTGACAGTCTAAACACTGAAGCTTTCTTT.

This chain joins TRBV5-4 and TRBJ1-2; TRBD1 aligns across 7 bases. The germline CDR1 and CDR2 sequences are SGHNT and YYREEE (reference sequence). With V trimmed by 4 bases and J by 4 bases, 16 bases remained unmatched. CDR3 length equals 17 residues. The CDR3 DNA reads as TGTGCCAGCAGCCTGTCTGGGACAGAAGGACCGATCTATGGCTACACCTTC. It codes for CASSLSGTEGPIYGYTF.

The chain recombines TRBV6-1 with TRBJ2-3, with a possible D match to TRBD2 (6 bases). Per the germline V gene, CDR1 is MNHNS and CDR2 is SASEGT. The V and J ends lost 4 bases and 6 bases respectively, with 20 bases between them. CDR3 size: 16 residues. DNA for the CDR3: TGTGCCAGCAGTGGGGGGTACTCCGGGGGACGGGATACGCAGTATTTT. It translates to CASSGGYSGGRDTQYF.

In nucleotides, the CDR3 is TGTGCCAGCATCACCCCTACAGTAAAGTTTGCTGAAGCTTTCTTT. This gives the protein CASITPTVKFAEAFF. V gene TRBV21-1 combines with J gene TRBJ1-1; TRBD1, the D gene given by the table, was not confirmed from the DNA. TRBV21-1 is termed a pseudogene. There are 15 residues in the CDR3.

The V gene is TRBV6-5, the J gene TRBJ1-2; 10 nucleotides line up with TRBD1. The CDR3 covers 14 residues. The V gene end was trimmed by 6 bases and the J gene end by 3 bases; junction bases not matched to a gene: 4. The germline gives CDR1 MNHEY, CDR2 SVGAGI. The CDR3 DNA sequence: TGTGCCAGCAGCCAAGACAGGGGGCACTATGGCTACACCTTC. It specifies CASSQDRGHYGYTF.

This clone has a handful of counts. The chain links TRBV4-3 to TRBJ1-3; perhaps TRBD1 as D (5 bases). Trimming took 0 bases from V and 2 from J, leaving 11 bases between them. Germline loops: CDR1 LGHNA, CDR2 YSLEER. The CDR3 covers 16 residues. CDR3 DNA sequence: TGCGCCAGCAGCCAAGATTTCCGGGGGGCTGGAAACACCATATATTTT. As protein: CASSQDFRGAGNTIYF.

CDR3 DNA: TGTGCCAGCAGCTCTAGGGGCGGAAGCTATGGCTACACCTTC. Translating it yields CASSSRGGSYGYTF. V usage is TRBV21-1 and J usage is TRBJ1-2; the DNA was not compared with TRBD1, the D call given in the table. TRBV21-1 has pseudogene status. This CDR3 has 14 residues.

Only one count was recorded for this clone. V gene TRBV27 combines with J gene TRBJ1-4; D ambiguous. V was clipped by 0 bases and J by 0 bases, with 8 bases between them. Germline V gene sequence: CDR1 MNHEY, CDR2 SMNVEV (reference sequence). The CDR3 has 16 amino acids. The DNA of the CDR3 is TGTGCCAGCAGTTTATCGGGCAACCCAACTAATGAAAAACTGTTTTTT. It translates to CASSLSGNPTNEKLFF.

The CDR3, as DNA: TGTGCCAGTAGTATAGATCGACAGACCTACGAGCAGTACTTC. It specifies CASSIDRQTYEQYF. This rearrangement joins TRBV19 to TRBJ2-7, with D maybe TRBD1 (5 bases). Germline V gives CDR1 LNHDA, CDR2 SQIVND (reference sequence). Trimming removed 0 bases at V and 2 bases at J, with 8 bases between. CDR3 size: 14 residues.

The chain carries TRBV28 and TRBJ1-4; D might be TRBD1 (5 bases). Trimming removed 7 bases at V and 4 bases at J, with 10 bases between. This CDR3 is 13 amino acids long. Germline values: CDR1 MDHEN, CDR2 SYDVKM. CDR3 amino acids: CASKNRINEKLFF. The CDR3 nucleotides are TGTGCCAGCAAAAACAGGATTAATGAAAAACTGTTTTTT.

J is TRBJ1-6 and V is TRBV30, with D possibly TRBD1 on 5 matching bases. The germline V gene has CDR1 GTSNPN and CDR2 SVGIG (reference sequence). V was trimmed by 5 bases and J by 5 bases, leaving 19 bases between them. The CDR3 is 16 residues long. As DNA, the CDR3 is TGTGCCTGGGGCCCCGGGGGGGGTTTCAATAATTCACCCCTCCACTTT. Residues: CAWGPGGGFNNSPLHF.

CDR3 nucleotide sequence: TGTGCCAGCAGCCTCGGACTAGCGGGGGGATCCTACAATGAGCAGTTCTTC. It yields the protein CASSLGLAGGSYNEQFF. V usage is TRBV9 and J usage is TRBJ2-1, with 14 bases fitting TRBD2. The CDR3 loop spans 17 amino acids. Germline CDR1 SGDLS, CDR2 YYNGEE. The J segment lost 1 base and the V segment lost 4 bases, leaving 4 bases of the junction unmatched.

This clone was observed a few times. The V and J genes are TRBV2 and TRBJ2-7; D not resolved. Trimming removed 8 bases at V and 2 bases at J, with 19 bases between. The CDR3 spans 15 residues. The V gene's germline CDR1 is SNHLY and CDR2 FYNNEI. CDR3 amino acids: CASRIGSTTPYEQYF. For the CDR3, the DNA is TGTGCCAGCCGAATCGGGTCCACAACTCCCTACGAGCAGTACTTC. The variable domain in full, completed from reference TRBV2 and TRBJ2-7, reads EPEVTQTPSHQVTQMGQEVILRCVPISNHLYFYWYRQILGQKVEFLVSFYNNEISEKSEIFDDQFSVERPDGSNFTLKIRSTKLEDSAMYFCASRIGSTTPYEQYFGPGTRLTVT.

This clone has only a few counts. CDR3 sequence (DNA): TGTGCCAGCAGCCAAGATGAGGAGGGGGGGAGGAGCACAGATACGCAGTATTTT. Protein sequence: CASSQDEEGGRSTDTQYF. The genes are TRBV4-2 and TRBJ2-3; D might be TRBD2 (7 bases). Looked up from germline, CDR1 is LGHNA and CDR2 is YNFKEQ. V lost 0 bases to trimming and J lost 0 bases, with 16 bases between them. The CDR3 runs to 18 residues.

The chain has TRBV18 and TRBJ1-1; 7 bases map to TRBD1. The germline CDR1 and CDR2 sequences are KGHSH and LQKENI. V shed 2 bases, J shed 7 bases, and the junction held 7 bases outside the gene matches. CDR3 length: 14 residues. CDR3 sequence: CASSPTWDRGEAFF. The CDR3 coding sequence is TGTGCCAGCTCACCAACGTGGGACAGAGGTGAAGCTTTCTTT.